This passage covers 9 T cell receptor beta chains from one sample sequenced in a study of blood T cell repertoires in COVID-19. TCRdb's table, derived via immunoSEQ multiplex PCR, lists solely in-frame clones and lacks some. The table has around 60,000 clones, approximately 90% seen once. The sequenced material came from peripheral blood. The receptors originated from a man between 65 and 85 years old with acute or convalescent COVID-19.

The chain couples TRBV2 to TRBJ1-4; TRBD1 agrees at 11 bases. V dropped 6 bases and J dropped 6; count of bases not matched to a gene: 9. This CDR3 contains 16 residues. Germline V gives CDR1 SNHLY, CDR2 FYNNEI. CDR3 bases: TGTGCCAGCAGGCCTAGGACAGGGGGCGTCTATGAAAAACTGTTTTTT. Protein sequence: CASRPRTGGVYEKLFF.

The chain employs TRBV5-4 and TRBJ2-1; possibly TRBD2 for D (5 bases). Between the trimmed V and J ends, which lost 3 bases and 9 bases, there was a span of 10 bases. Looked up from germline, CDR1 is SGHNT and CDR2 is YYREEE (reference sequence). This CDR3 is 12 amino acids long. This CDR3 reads CASSSSGGEQFF. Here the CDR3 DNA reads TGTGCCAGCAGCTCCAGTGGAGGTGAGCAGTTCTTC.

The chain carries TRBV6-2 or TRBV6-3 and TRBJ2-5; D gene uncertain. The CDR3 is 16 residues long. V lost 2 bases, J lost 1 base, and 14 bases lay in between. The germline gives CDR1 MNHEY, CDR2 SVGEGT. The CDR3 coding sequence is TGTGCCAGCAGTTACGAAAGACTTGGCGGCCAAGAGACCCAGTACTTC. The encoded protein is CASSYERLGGQETQYF.

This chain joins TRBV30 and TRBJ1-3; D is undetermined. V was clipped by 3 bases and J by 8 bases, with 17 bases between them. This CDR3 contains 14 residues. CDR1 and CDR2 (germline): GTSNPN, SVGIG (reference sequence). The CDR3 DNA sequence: TGTGCCTGGAGAGCGATGACCTTAGAGGACACCATATATTTT. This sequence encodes CAWRAMTLEDTIYF. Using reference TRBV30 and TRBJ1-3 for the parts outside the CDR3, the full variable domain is SQTIHQWPATLVQPVGSPLSLECTVEGTSNPNLYWYRQAAGRGLQLLFYSVGIGQISSEVPQNLSASRPQDRQFILSSKKLLLSDSGFYLCAWRAMTLEDTIYFGEGSWLTVV.

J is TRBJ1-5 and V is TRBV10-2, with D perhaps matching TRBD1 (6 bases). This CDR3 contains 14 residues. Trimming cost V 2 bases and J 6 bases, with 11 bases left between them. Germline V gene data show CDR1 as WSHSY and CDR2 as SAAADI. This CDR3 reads CASSESTGPQPQHF. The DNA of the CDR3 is TGCGCCAGCAGTGAGAGTACAGGGCCTCAGCCCCAGCATTTT.

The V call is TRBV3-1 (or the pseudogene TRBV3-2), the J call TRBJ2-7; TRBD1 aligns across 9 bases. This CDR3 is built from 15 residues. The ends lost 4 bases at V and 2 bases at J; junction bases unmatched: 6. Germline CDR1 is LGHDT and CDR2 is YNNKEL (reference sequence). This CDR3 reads CASSPSWTGAYEQYF. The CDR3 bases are TGTGCCAGCAGCCCTTCTTGGACAGGGGCCTACGAGCAGTACTTC.

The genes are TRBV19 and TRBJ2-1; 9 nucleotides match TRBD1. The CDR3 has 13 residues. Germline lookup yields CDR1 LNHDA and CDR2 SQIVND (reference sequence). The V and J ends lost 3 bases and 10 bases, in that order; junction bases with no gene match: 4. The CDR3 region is CASSILGTGEQFF. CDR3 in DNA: TGTGCCAGTAGTATTTTAGGGACAGGGGAGCAGTTCTTC.

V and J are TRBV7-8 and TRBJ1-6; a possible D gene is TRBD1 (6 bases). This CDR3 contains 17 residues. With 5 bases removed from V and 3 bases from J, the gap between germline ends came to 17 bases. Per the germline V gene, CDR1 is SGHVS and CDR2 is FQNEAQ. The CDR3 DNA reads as TGTGCCAGCAGCCCGACGGGGGGCAATAGCTATAATTCACCCCTCCACTTT. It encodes CASSPTGGNSYNSPLHF.

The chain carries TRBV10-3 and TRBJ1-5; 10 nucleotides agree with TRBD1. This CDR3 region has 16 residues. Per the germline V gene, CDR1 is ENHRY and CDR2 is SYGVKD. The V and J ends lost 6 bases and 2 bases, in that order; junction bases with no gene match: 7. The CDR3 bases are TGTGCCATCAGCAGAGGGACAGGGGATGGCAATCAGCCCCAGCATTTT. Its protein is CAISRGTGDGNQPQHF.